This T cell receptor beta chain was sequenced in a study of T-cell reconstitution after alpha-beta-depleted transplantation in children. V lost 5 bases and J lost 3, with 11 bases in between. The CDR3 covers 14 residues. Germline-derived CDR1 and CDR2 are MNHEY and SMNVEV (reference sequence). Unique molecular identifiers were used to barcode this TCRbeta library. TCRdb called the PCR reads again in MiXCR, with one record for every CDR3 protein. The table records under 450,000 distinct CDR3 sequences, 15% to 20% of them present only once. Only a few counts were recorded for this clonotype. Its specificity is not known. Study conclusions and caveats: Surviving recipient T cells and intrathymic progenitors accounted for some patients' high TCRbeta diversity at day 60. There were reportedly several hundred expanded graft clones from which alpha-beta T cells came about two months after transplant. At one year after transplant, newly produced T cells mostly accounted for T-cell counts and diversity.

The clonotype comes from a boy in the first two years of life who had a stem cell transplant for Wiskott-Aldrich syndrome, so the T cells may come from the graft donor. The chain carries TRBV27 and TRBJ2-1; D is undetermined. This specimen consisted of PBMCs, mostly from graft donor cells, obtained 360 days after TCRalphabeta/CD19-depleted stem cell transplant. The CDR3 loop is CASSRRVGYNEQFF. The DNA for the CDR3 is TGTGCCAGCAGTAGAAGGGTGGGCTACAATGAGCAGTTCTTC.